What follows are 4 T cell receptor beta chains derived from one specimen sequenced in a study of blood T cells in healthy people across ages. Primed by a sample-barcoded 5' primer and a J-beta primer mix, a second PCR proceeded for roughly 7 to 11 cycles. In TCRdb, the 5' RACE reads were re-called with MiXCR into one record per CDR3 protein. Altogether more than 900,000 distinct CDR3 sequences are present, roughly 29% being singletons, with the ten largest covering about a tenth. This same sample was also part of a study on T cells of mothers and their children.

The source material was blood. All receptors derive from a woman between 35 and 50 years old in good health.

The CDR3 bases are TGTGCCAGCAGCTTAGCGAGGAGGACTGAAGCTTTCTTT. Translated: CASSLARRTEAFF. The V gene is TRBV7-2, the J gene TRBJ1-1; D is uncertain. Germline CDR1 SGHTA, CDR2 FQGNSA. This CDR3 comprises 13 residues. V gave up 0 bases and J gave up 5 bases, with 7 bases separating them. Variable domain in full (rest from reference TRBV7-2 and TRBJ1-1): GAGVSQSPSNKVTEKGKDVELRCDPISGHTALYWYRQSLGQGLEFLIYFQGNSAPDKSGLPSDRFSAERTGGSVSTLTIQRTQQEDSAVYLCASSLARRTEAFFGQGTRLTVV.

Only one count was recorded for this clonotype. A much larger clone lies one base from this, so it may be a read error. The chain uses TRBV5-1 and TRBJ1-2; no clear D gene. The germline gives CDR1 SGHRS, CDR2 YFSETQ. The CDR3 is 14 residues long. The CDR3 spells CASSLDSTDYGYIF. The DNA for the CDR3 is TGCGCCAGCAGCTTGGATAGTACAGATTATGGCTACATCTTC.

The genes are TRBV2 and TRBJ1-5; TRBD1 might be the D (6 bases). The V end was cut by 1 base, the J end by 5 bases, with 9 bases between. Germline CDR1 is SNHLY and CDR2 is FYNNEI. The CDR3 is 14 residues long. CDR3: CASSEEGGDQPQHF. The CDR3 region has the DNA TGTGCCAGCAGTGAAGAAGGGGGGGATCAGCCCCAGCATTTT. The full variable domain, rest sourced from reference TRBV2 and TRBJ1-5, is EPEVTQTPSHQVTQMGQEVILRCVPISNHLYFYWYRQILGQKVEFLVSFYNNEISEKSEIFDDQFSVERPDGSNFTLKIRSTKLEDSAMYFCASSEEGGDQPQHFGDGTRLSIL.

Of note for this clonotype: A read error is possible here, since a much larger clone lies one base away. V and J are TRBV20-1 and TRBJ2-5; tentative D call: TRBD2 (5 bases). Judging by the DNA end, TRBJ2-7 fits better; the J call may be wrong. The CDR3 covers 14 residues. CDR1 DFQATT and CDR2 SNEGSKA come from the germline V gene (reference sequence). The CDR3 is CSTRGWTHTYEQYF. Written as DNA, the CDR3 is TGCAGTACTAGAGGTTGGACTCACACCTACGAGCAGTACTTC.